Below are 9 T cell receptor beta chains sequenced from a single sample in a study of T cells in tumors after PD-1 blockade. Here immunoSEQ multiplex PCR was the method, and the copy in TCRdb shows in-frame clones only, minus some. Of fewer than 55,000 clones in the sample, 81% are singletons; the top ten hold approximately 4.1%. Sequenced here: PBMCs, sampled before anti-PD-1 treatment. Receptors were obtained from a human donor with basal cell carcinoma.

The chain combines TRBV19 with TRBJ2-5, with D unresolved. V was clipped by 1 base and J by 5 bases, with 5 bases between them. CDR3 length: 12 amino acids. In germline, CDR1 is LNHDA, CDR2 SQIVND (reference sequence). The CDR3 region has the DNA TGTGCCAGTAGTATAGGGTTCGAGACCCAGTACTTC. It yields the protein CASSIGFETQYF. Together with reference TRBV19 and TRBJ2-5, the CDR3 gives the full variable domain: DGGITQSPKYLFRKEGQNVTLSCEQNLNHDAMYWYRQDPGQGLRLIYYSQIVNDFQKGDIAEGYSVSREKKESFPLTVTSAQKNPTAFYLCASSIGFETQYFGPGTRLLVL.

The chain employs TRBV5-4 and TRBJ2-3; D might be TRBD1 or TRBD2, each matching 5 bases. The CDR3 totals 15 residues. Germline V CDR1 and CDR2: SGHNT, YYREEE (reference sequence). The V end lost 6 bases, the J end lost 0 bases, and 14 bases lay between the germline ends. This chain's CDR3 is CASTPGRTSTDTQYF. Here the CDR3 DNA reads TGTGCCAGCACCCCGGGACGGACCAGCACAGATACGCAGTATTTT.

The chain employs TRBV28 and TRBJ1-1; D is perhaps TRBD1 (5 bases). The V end was cut by 7 bases, the J end by 3 bases, with 9 bases between. The germline V gene encodes CDR1 MDHEN and CDR2 SYDVKM. This CDR3 has 12 amino acids. The CDR3 nucleotides are TGTGCCAGCACCCCAGGGCACACTGAAGCTTTCTTT. Residues: CASTPGHTEAFF. The variable domain in full, with the rest retrieved from reference TRBV28 and TRBJ1-1, is DVKVTQSSRYLVKRTGEKVFLECVQDMDHENMFWYRQDPGLGLRLIYFSYDVKMKEKGDIPEGYSVSREKKERFSLILESASTNQTSMYLCASTPGHTEAFFGQGTRLTVV.

The J gene is TRBJ1-5, the V gene TRBV7-9; 11 bases fit TRBD1. CDR1 SEHNR and CDR2 FQNEAQ come from the germline V gene (reference sequence). The CDR3 has 15 residues. The V and J ends lost 5 bases and 8 bases, in that order; junction bases with no gene match: 8. The CDR3 is CASSPGQGDREPQHF. The CDR3 DNA sequence: TGTGCCAGCAGCCCGGGACAGGGGGATAGGGAGCCCCAGCATTTT.

The chain joins TRBV6-1 to TRBJ2-1; D gene unclear. The CDR3 is 13 residues long. V lost 3 bases, J lost 4 bases, and 7 bases lay in between. The germline CDR1 and CDR2 sequences are MNHNS and SASEGT. The CDR3 here is CASSEEFYNEQFF. DNA for the CDR3: TGTGCCAGCAGTGAGGAGTTTTACAATGAGCAGTTCTTC.

This sequence joins TRBV3-1 (or the pseudogene TRBV3-2) and TRBJ1-3; possible D gene TRBD1, 6 bases. This CDR3 region has 14 residues. Deletions cut 5 bases from V and 0 bases from J, with 8 bases between. The germline V gene has CDR1 LGHDT and CDR2 YNNKEL (reference sequence). CDR3 DNA sequence: TGTGCCAGCAGCACAGGGATCTCTGGAAACACCATATATTTT. Translating gives CASSTGISGNTIYF.

This clone showed up just once. As DNA, the CDR3 is TGCGCCAGCAGTGAGGTGGAGGGGGCAGGGACGCAGTATTTT. Its protein product is CASSEVEGAGTQYF. J is TRBJ2-3 and V is TRBV10-2; possibly TRBD1 for D (7 bases). V lost 2 bases and J 9 bases, leaving 15 bases between the germline ends. This CDR3 region has 14 residues. The germline V gene encodes CDR1 WSHSY and CDR2 SAAADI.

The V call is TRBV12-3 or TRBV12-4, the J call TRBJ2-7; D may be TRBD1 (6 bases). Trimming pared 5 bases from V and 6 bases from J, leaving 8 bases between. The CDR3 has 11 amino acids. CDR3 in amino acids: CASSTGPEQYF. CDR3 sequence (DNA): TGTGCCAGCAGTACAGGGCCCGAGCAGTACTTC.

The chain employs TRBV18 and TRBJ2-5; 13 bases agree with TRBD2. Germline lookup yields CDR1 KGHSH and CDR2 LQKENI. CDR3 length: 17 residues. The junction had 5 bases not matched to a gene; V was cut back by 2 bases and J by 2 bases. The CDR3 loop is CASSPSRLAGGQETQYF. The CDR3 DNA reads TGTGCCAGCTCACCATCGCGACTAGCGGGGGGTCAAGAGACCCAGTACTTC.